This is a list of T cell receptor beta chains from one sample in a study of cytomegalovirus exposure and HLA in healthy donors. Profiling relied on immunoSEQ multiplex PCR, and the TCRdb table lists in-frame clones only, not all of them. The sample records roughly 200,000 clones, about four fifths being singletons. Sample: PBMCs. The receptors shown here come from a female donor in good health and CMV-seronegative. Each CDR3 is given without its conserved first and last residue. Each record gives: J gene, V gene, D gene, CDR3 protein. D genes are given only for firm matches.

>TRBJ2-7|TRBV6-6|.
ASRENRAGEQY
>TRBJ2-1|TRBV30|.
AWSMTAGARRNEQF
>TRBJ2-1|TRBV5-1|.
ASSLARGGGTNEQF
>TRBJ1-6|TRBV4-1|TRBD1
ASSLRPGGDSPLH
>TRBJ2-7|TRBV7-3|.
ASSLSPGLFYEQY
>TRBJ2-6|TRBV28|TRBD1
ATPGGTGASGANVLT
>TRBJ2-7|TRBV28|.
ASSFGGGLSYEQY
>TRBJ1-5|TRBV7-2|.
ASSAVWGGQPQH
>TRBJ2-7|TRBV28|TRBD1
ASSYGTGTYEQY
>TRBJ2-6|TRBV28|.
ASSLGGESGANVLT
>TRBJ2-2|TRBV9|TRBD2
ASSRGRGDTGELF
>TRBJ1-5|TRBV19|.
ASSDRKDQPQH
>TRBJ1-1|TRBV7-9|.
ASSLLATLNTEAF